The rows below give T cell receptor beta chains drawn from one sample of a study of molecular identifiers for immune sequencing clone quantification. TCRdb re-called the PCR reads with MiXCR, one entry per CDR3 protein. The sample lists some 100,000 distinct CDR3 sequences, 19% occurring once. The sequenced sample consisted of naive CD8+ T cells from blood, with Jurkat cell RNA spiked in. These receptors originate from a human donor in good health. Some libraries in this study had Jurkat cell RNA spiked in. The CDR3 runs from the conserved cysteine through the conserved F or W. A D gene is named only where the DNA matches it firmly. Only some rows state a clone size, as once, few, many or a class for expanded clones.

TRBV27	many	TRBJ1-2	NA	TGTGCCAGCAGTTTAAGCTTGACGGGGGCGCCCTATGGCTACACCTTC	CASSLSLTGAPYGYTF
TRBV9	many	TRBJ1-4	TRBD1	TGTGCCAGCAGCAAAACAGGGGTCGGAAATGAAAAACTGTTTTTT	CASSKTGVGNEKLFF
TRBV11-2	many	TRBJ2-4	NA	TGTGCCAGCAGCCAATCAAACATTCAGTACTTC	CASSQSNIQYF
TRBV6-2/TRBV6-3	many	TRBJ2-3	NA	TGTGCCAGCAGCTACAGGGAGGTCCTCACAGATACGCAGTATTTT	CASSYREVLTDTQYF
TRBV6-1	NA	TRBJ2-7	NA	TGTGCCAGCAGCGCTAGAGACTACGAGCAGTACTTC	CASSARDYEQYF
TRBV11-2	NA	TRBJ2-2	NA	TGTGCCAGCAGCTTACTCGTTAGGACCGGGGAGCTGTTTTTT	CASSLLVRTGELFF
TRBV25-1	NA	TRBJ2-3	TRBD2	TGTGCCAGCGGTGAAAAGTGGCGGGAGGGCTTAGATACGCAGTATTTT	CASGEKWREGLDTQYF
TRBV19	few	TRBJ1-6	TRBD1	TGTGCCAGTAGTAGGGGGACAGGGAGTTCACCCCTCCACTTT	CASSRGTGSSPLHF
TRBV28	many	TRBJ1-4	NA	TGTGCCAGCAGGCTGGGGGGGGTTGGGGAAAAACTGTTTTTT	CASRLGGVGEKLFF
TRBV27	many	TRBJ2-6	NA	TGTGCCAGCAGGAACGGAGGGTCTGGGGCCAACGTCCTGACTTTC	CASRNGGSGANVLTF
TRBV5-1	many	TRBJ1-5	NA	TGCGCCAGCAGCTTGGGGGGGGCAAGCAATCAGCCCCAGCATTTT	CASSLGGASNQPQHF
TRBV5-5	many	TRBJ2-7	NA	TGTGCCAGCAGCCTCTACGAGCAGTACTTC	CASSLYEQYF
TRBV4-1	many	TRBJ2-7	TRBD2	TGCGCCAGCAGCCAAGAATTGGGACTAGCGGGGTACGAGCAGTACTTC	CASSQELGLAGYEQYF
TRBV5-6	NA	TRBJ2-7	NA	TGTGCCAGCAGCGCTGGGATAGGAGAGCAGTACTTC	CASSAGIGEQYF
TRBV20-1	many	TRBJ2-3	TRBD2	TGCAGTGCTAGATCATCGACTAGCGGGAAAGCAGATACGCAGTATTTT	CSARSSTSGKADTQYF
TRBV7-6	NA	TRBJ2-5	NA	TGTGCCAGCAGCTTGGTTCGGGGGATGGAGACCCAGTACTTC	CASSLVRGMETQYF
TRBV7-6	NA	TRBJ2-5	TRBD1	TGTGCCAGCAGCCCATCCATTACTCGGGACAGGGGAGAGACCCAGTACTTC	CASSPSITRDRGETQYF
TRBV11-2	few	TRBJ2-7	NA	TGTGCCAGCAGCTGGAGTACGGGTACCGGCGAGCAGTACTTC	CASSWSTGTGEQYF
TRBV29-1	many	TRBJ2-3	TRBD1	TGCAGCGTACAGGGGTACACAGATACGCAGTATTTT	CSVQGYTDTQYF
TRBV4-1	many	TRBJ2-6	NA	TGCGCCAGCAGCCAAGCTGGGGCCGGGGCCAACGTCCTGACTTTC	CASSQAGAGANVLTF
TRBV5-1	many	TRBJ2-3	TRBD1	TGCGCCAGCAGACGGGACAGGGGAAGTCTTGGCACAGATACGCAGTATTTT	CASRRDRGSLGTDTQYF
TRBV14	NA	TRBJ2-1	NA	TGTGCCAGCAGCCAAGACTTTAGTATCCACCGCTACAATGAGCAGTTCTTC	CASSQDFSIHRYNEQFF
TRBV29-1	many	TRBJ2-7	NA	TGCAGCGTATACAGGGACTACGAGCAGTACTTC	CSVYRDYEQYF
TRBV4-3	many	TRBJ2-7	NA	TGCGCCAGCAGCCAAGATCTGGCGGGGGCAGGAAACGAGCAGTACTTC	CASSQDLAGAGNEQYF
TRBV23-1	many	TRBJ2-3	NA	TGCGCCAGCAAAGGGGAACTGGCGAATACGCAGTATTTT	CASKGELANTQYF
TRBV13	many	TRBJ2-7	NA	TGTGCCAGCAGCTTAGGCGTTCGTGGGGTCGAGCAGTACTTC	CASSLGVRGVEQYF
TRBV29-1	NA	TRBJ2-3	TRBD2	TGCAGCGTTGAAGGTCGGACTAGCGGAGCTAGCACAGATACGCAGTATTTT	CSVEGRTSGASTDTQYF
TRBV13	many	TRBJ2-2	NA	TGTGCCAGCAGCTCCCGGGACGTGAACACCGGGGAGCTGTTTTTT	CASSSRDVNTGELFF
TRBV7-2	many	TRBJ2-1	TRBD2	TGTGCCAGCAGCTTAGCTGAGACTAGCGGCCATGAGCAGTTCTTC	CASSLAETSGHEQFF
TRBV11-3	many	TRBJ2-7	TRBD2	TGTGCCAGCAGCTTACACTCCGGGACTAACTACGAGCAGTACTTC	CASSLHSGTNYEQYF
TRBV7-9	many	TRBJ2-2	TRBD2	TGTGCCAGCAGCCCGACTAGCGGGAGTAGTACCGGGGAGCTGTTTTTT	CASSPTSGSSTGELFF
TRBV19	many	TRBJ2-7	NA	TGTGCCAGTAGTAGCAGTCTCGGCCCCTACGAGCAGTACTTC	CASSSSLGPYEQYF
TRBV29-1	many	TRBJ2-1	TRBD2	TGCAGCGCTCGGACTAGCGGGGGAAATGAGCAGTTCTTC	CSARTSGGNEQFF
TRBV4-3	many	TRBJ2-7	TRBD1	TGCGCCAGCAGCCAGGGACAGGGGGTCTCCTACGAGCAGTACTTC	CASSQGQGVSYEQYF
TRBV7-6	many	TRBJ1-1	NA	TGTGCCAGCAGCTCGCAACCCGGACAGCGAGGGACTGAAGCTTTCTTT	CASSSQPGQRGTEAFF
TRBV3-1	few	TRBJ2-3	NA	TGTGCCAGCAGCCATCCCCAGGAGTGGCGTACTGCTAGCACAGATACGCAGTATTTT	CASSHPQEWRTASTDTQYF
TRBV27	many	TRBJ2-2	NA	TGTGCCAGCAGTGACAACACCGGGGAGCTGTTTTTT	CASSDNTGELFF
TRBV5-6	many	TRBJ2-7	NA	TGTGCCAGCAGCTTGTCCCCCTCGGGACTGGGGTACTACGAGCAGTACTTC	CASSLSPSGLGYYEQYF
TRBV28	few	TRBJ2-7	TRBD1	TGTGCCAGCAGTTTCGACAGGGGGATCGACGAGCAGTACTTC	CASSFDRGIDEQYF
TRBV29-1	many	TRBJ1-1	NA	TGCAGCGTTGGAGACTCGAACACTGAAGCTTTCTTT	CSVGDSNTEAFF
TRBV19	NA	TRBJ2-7	TRBD1	TGCGCCAGTACCCCGCAGCAGGGGGCCTGCGAGCAGTACTTC	CASTPQQGACEQYF
TRBV29-1	NA	TRBJ1-1	NA	TGCAGCATTCTGTTGGGGAACACTGAAGCTTTCTTT	CSILLGNTEAFF
TRBV29-1	many	TRBJ1-1	NA	TGCAGCGTTGAAGAACCCAGTCACAGAGCTTTCTTT	CSVEEPSHRAFF
TRBV30	many	TRBJ2-7	NA	TGTGCCTGGAGTGACTCTAGACAGTCCCCCACCTACGAGCAGTACTTC	CAWSDSRQSPTYEQYF
TRBV7-8	many	TRBJ1-1	NA	TGTGCCAGCAGTGACATGGGGGGCTCTGAAGCTTTCTTT	CASSDMGGSEAFF
TRBV30	many	TRBJ1-1	NA	TGTGCCTGGAGTGAACCGGGACAAGTATATGGTGAAGCTTTCTTT	CAWSEPGQVYGEAFF